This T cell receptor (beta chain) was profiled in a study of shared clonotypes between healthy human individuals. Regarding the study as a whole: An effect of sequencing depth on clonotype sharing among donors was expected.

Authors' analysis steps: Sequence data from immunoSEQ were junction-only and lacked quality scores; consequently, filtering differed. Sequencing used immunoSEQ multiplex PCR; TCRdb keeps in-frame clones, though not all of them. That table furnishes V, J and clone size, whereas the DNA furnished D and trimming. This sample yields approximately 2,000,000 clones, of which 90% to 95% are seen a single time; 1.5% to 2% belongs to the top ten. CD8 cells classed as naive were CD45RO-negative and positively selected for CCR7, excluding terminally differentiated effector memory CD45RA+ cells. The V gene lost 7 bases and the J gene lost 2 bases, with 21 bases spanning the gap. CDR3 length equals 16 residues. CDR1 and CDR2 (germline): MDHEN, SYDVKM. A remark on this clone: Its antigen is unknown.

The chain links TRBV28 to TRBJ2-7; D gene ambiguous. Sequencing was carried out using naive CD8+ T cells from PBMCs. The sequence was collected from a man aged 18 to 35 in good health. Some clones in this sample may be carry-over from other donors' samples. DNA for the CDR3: TGTGCCAGCATCACTCTCAAACGGAACGGAGCCTACGAGCAGTACTTC. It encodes CASITLKRNGAYEQYF. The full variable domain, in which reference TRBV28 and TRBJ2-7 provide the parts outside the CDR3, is DVKVTQSSRYLVKRTGEKVFLECVQDMDHENMFWYRQDPGLGLRLIYFSYDVKMKEKGDIPEGYSVSREKKERFSLILESASTNQTSMYLCASITLKRNGAYEQYFGPGTRLTVT.